This T cell receptor beta chain originates from a study of blood T cell repertoires in COVID-19. On the study more broadly: Acute and convalescent COVID-19 samples came from the United States, Italy and Spain. T cells, B-cell-depleted T cells, or PBMCs provided the cDNA or gDNA that served as material.

Original processing notes: Cell counts per sample came from amplifying reference gene primers. The repertoire was sequenced with immunoSEQ multiplex PCR; TCRdb's copy has only in-frame clones and lacks some. Clonal size and the V and J genes are those of that table, whereas D and trimming came from the DNA. The repertoire holds 100,000 to 120,000 clones, with approximately 72% as singletons. The germline gives CDR1 MDHEN, CDR2 SYDVKM. The CDR3 is 15 amino acids. The V and J ends lost 8 bases and 6 bases, in that order; junction bases with no gene match: 9. The TCR comes from a woman between 65 and 79 years old with acute or convalescent COVID-19. The material sequenced was peripheral blood. The chain combines TRBV28 with TRBJ2-1; 11 bases are shared with TRBD1. In DNA, the CDR3 is TGTGCCAGCCGCCCGGGACAGGGGGAGGTCAATGAGCAGTTCTTC. It translates to CASRPGQGEVNEQFF.